The clone carrying this T cell receptor beta chain appeared a few times. Its cognate antigen is unknown. This sample stems from a study of post-analysis software for immune sequencing data. General study points: Controls had significantly higher normalized Chao1 diversity than multiple sclerosis patients.

Unique molecular identifiers were built into the TCR beta cDNA libraries. MiXCR was run by TCRdb on the PCR reads, yielding one entry per CDR3 protein. The sample holds a few hundred thousand distinct CDR3 sequences, approximately 31% seen once. Material: blood. The sequence came from a girl aged 2-17 years with multiple sclerosis.

The chain's CDR3 is CSVEDGRGLSSGNTIYF. The CDR3 nucleotides read TGCAGCGTTGAAGACGGCAGGGGACTAAGCTCTGGAAACACCATATATTTT. The chain couples TRBV29-1 to TRBJ1-3; D may be TRBD1 (6 bases). The CDR3 covers 17 residues. The germline gives CDR1 SQVTM, CDR2 ANQGSEA. V gave up 0 bases and J gave up 0 bases, with 15 bases separating them.